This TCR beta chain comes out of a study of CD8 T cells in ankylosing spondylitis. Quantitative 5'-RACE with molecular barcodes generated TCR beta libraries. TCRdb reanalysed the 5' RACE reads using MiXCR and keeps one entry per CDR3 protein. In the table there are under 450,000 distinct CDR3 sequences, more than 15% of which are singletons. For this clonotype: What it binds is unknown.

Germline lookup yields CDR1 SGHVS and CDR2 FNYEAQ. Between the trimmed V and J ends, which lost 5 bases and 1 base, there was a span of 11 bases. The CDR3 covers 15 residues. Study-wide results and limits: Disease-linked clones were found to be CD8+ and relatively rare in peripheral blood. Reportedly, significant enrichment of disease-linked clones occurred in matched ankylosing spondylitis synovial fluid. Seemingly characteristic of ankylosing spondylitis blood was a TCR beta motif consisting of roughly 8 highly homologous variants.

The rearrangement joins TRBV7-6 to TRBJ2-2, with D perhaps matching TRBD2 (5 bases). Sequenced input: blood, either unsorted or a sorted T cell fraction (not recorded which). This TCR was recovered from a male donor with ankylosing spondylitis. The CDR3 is CASSPGLMNTGELFF. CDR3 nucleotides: TGTGCCAGCAGCCCCGGACTTATGAACACCGGGGAGCTGTTTTTT.